The 2 T cell receptor beta chains in this list originate from one sample, sequenced in a study of human T cells and chemical hapten exposure. Time point noted: patch test 1, 2 weeks after DPC sensitization. Treatment defined: therapeutic diphenylcyclopropenone sensitization with weekly scalp DPC. Unfractionated whole blood was the source of the extracted total RNA. TCRdb recomputed calls from the RACE reads with MiXCR, one row per CDR3 protein. The data contain 50,000 or so distinct CDR3 sequences, around 10% of them singletons. This specimen was whole blood, taken in connection with sensitization to the hapten diphenylcyclopropenone (DPC). These receptors were obtained from a woman aged 35 to 49 with alopecia areata. Some clones in this sample may be carry-over from other donors' samples.

The table lists this clonotype with many counts. The CDR3 DNA follows: TGCAGTGCTAGTGGGACAGGACGGGACATCTACGAGCAGTACTTC. Translation: CSASGTGRDIYEQYF. This sequence joins TRBV20-1 and TRBJ2-7; the match to TRBD1 covers 8 bases. The CDR3 loop spans 15 amino acids. Germline CDR1 reads DFQATT; CDR2 reads SNEGSKA (reference sequence). The V and J ends lost 3 bases and 3 bases, in that order; junction bases with no gene match: 10.

Many counts were recorded for this clonotype. The chain uses TRBV6-6 and TRBJ2-5; no definite D call. The CDR3 contains 12 residues. Germline V gene data show CDR1 as MNHNY and CDR2 as SVGAGI (reference sequence). V lost 3 bases, J lost 2 bases, and 4 bases lay in between. CDR3 loop: CASSYYQETQYF. The CDR3 DNA follows: TGTGCCAGCAGTTATTATCAAGAGACCCAGTACTTC.